Reported below is one T cell receptor beta chain. Its specific antigen is unknown. Base-call qualities are not available, and no considerably larger clone is one nucleotide away. These data are taken from a study of T cell responses to AZD1222 COVID-19 vaccine (dated by TCRdb to about 2021). Concerning the study at large: TCR sequencing covered roughly 230 trial participants: 200 to 220 given two doses of AZD1222 and 26 given two doses of MenACWY control vaccine. Trial participants were enrolled into age subgroups of 18-55, 56-69 and 70-plus years, which contained approximately 150, 30 and 60 TCR-sequenced participants, respectively.

CDR1 and CDR2, per the germline V gene (reference sequence), are LNHNV and YYDKDF. Cut back by 7 bases and 4 bases, the V and J ends lie 10 bases apart. The CDR3, from cysteine to phenylalanine, totals 13 residues. Left in the record is the CDR3 DNA by itself, 39 bases read in frame from the first base. The CDR3 regions of human TCRbeta chains were analyzed by immunosequencing. The study's processing was this. TCRs in the repertoires were compared against a reference library of SARS-CoV-2-specific TCRs that had been generated with the MIRA antigen-specificity platform. Breadth was defined as the fraction of unique TCRs that were SARS-CoV-2-associated, and depth was defined as the fraction of total T cells that were SARS-CoV-2-associated. Using the MIRA data, every spike-specific TCR was mapped to the spike region that the TCR reacted to and assigned to either a CD4 or a CD8 class. Log10-transformed breadth and depth values were compared by one-way ANOVA with Sidak's multiple comparisons tests. TCRdb took this table from immuneACCESS and kept in-frame rearrangements with V and J called. Such tables lack part of the clones; where checked against another copy, unresolved V genes explain under half of the gap, and the rest is unexplained. V, J and clone size are those of that table, while D and trimming were read from the DNA. Counted in this sample were 150,000 to 200,000 clones; roughly 90% of them appeared once. Of the sample, roughly 1.2% is held by the ten largest clones.

What the time point label conveys for this sample: about 28 days (+/-7) after the second vaccine dose. AZD1222 recipients given second doses at about 4 weeks or at about 12 weeks were pooled, since spike-specific TCR depth and breadth were not found to differ between the two schedules. Vaccinee samples were obtained from the UK trials COV001 and COV002, which included a single-blind randomized controlled phase 2/3 trial of AZD1222 (ChAdOx1 nCoV-19) in healthy adults. For TCRbeta chain sequencing, PBMC samples from trial participants were taken at day 0 and at day 28 after the second dose. What the study reported, not specific to this receptor: In the small 56-69-year group, the increase in depth fell short of significance, most likely because of low power. No day 14 peak-response samples were available, so repertoires were characterized only after the peak T cell response. After two AZD1222 doses, both the breadth and the depth of spike-specific TCRs were significantly higher than at day 0 and than in MenACWY recipients. Only five to seven AZD1222 recipients were SARS-CoV-2 seropositive at baseline, limiting conclusions about previously exposed vaccinees. The vaccine-associated CD4 TCRs covered the entire spike protein, and the dominant responses fell in regions 160-218 and 743-854. Reportedly, almost half of the unique spike-specific TCRs recognized epitopes lying outside the regions that are mutated in the B.1.351 and B.1.1.7 variants. Most participants were white British and females outnumbered males, and the authors suggested that clonal diversity may have been underestimated.

The receptor chain draws on TRBV15 and TRBJ1-4, with the D gene not clear enough to name. The TCR was taken from an adult who received the AZD1222 COVID-19 vaccine. Sequences were derived from peripheral blood, sampled 28 days after the second AZD1222 dose. The DNA sequence reads TGTGCCACCAATCGACGCTTTAATGAAAAACTGTTTTTT. It encodes CATNRRFNEKLFF.